This T cell receptor beta chain was captured by sequencing in a study of shared clonotypes between healthy human individuals. Study-wide points: It was the few donors that limited the genetic and exposure-history diversity represented. For naive CD4 cells, around 5.1% of clonotypes were shared across four donors.

Deep-level settings were used for running the assay. Clones were read by immunoSEQ multiplex PCR, and TCRdb kept only the in-frame ones, dropping some. The sample shows some 2,000,000 clones, 85% to 95% of them seen only once. With regard to this clone: The antigen is unknown.

The germline V and J ends were trimmed by 8 bases and 6 bases, with 15 bases remaining between them. Per germline, CDR1 MRHNA and CDR2 SNTAGT. The CDR3 runs 13 residues. Material for sequencing was naive CD4+ T cells sorted from blood. Subset of the sample: CD45RA+ positively selected. The TCR sequence derives from a man younger than 35 in good health. V is TRBV6-4 and J is TRBJ2-3, with D maybe TRBD1 (7 bases). CDR3 amino acids: CASAGQSGDTQYF. The CDR3 DNA sequence: TGTGCCAGCGCGGGACAGTCAGGGGATACGCAGTATTTT.